This T cell receptor (beta chain) was sequenced during a study of molecular identifiers for immune sequencing clone quantification. Study-wide points: For highly expanded clones, sizes could be underestimated when identical TCR molecules share a barcode.

TCRdb itself ran the PCR reads through MiXCR, one entry per CDR3 protein. The data show 35,000 or so distinct CDR3 sequences, with roughly 18% seen just once and approximately 6.7% held by the top ten. Concerning this clonotype itself: Antigen specificity is unknown. One end of the junction varies from germline; a read error may be responsible.

Sequenced material: naive CD8+ T cells from blood, with Jurkat cell RNA spiked in. As for subset: FACS-sorted CD8+CD4-CCR7+CD45RA+ naive T cells. This clonotype originated in a human donor in good health. Some libraries in this study had Jurkat cell RNA spiked in.

The CDR3 DNA reads as TGTGCCAGCAGCCCCCGGGAGGGGACCGGGGAGCTGTCTTTT. This gives the protein CASSPREGTGELSF. The chain has TRBV14 and TRBJ2-2, with TRBD2 matching 8 bases. The CDR3 totals 14 residues. CDR1 and CDR2 (germline): SGHDN, FVKESK.